The 5 T cell receptor beta chains presented below share a single source sample, sequenced in a study of human T cells and chemical hapten exposure. MiXCR, applied by TCRdb to the RACE reads, yields one record per CDR3 protein. The sample includes 35,000 to 55,000 distinct CDR3 sequences, 3.5% to 4% of them seen just once. Time point defined: healthy volunteer bleed at 6 weeks. Unfractionated whole blood served as the source for total RNA extraction. Specimen: whole blood. These receptors were obtained from a human donor in good health. Some clones in this sample may be carry-over from other donors' samples.

This clonotype came up many times. The chain couples TRBV20-1 to TRBJ2-7; perhaps TRBD2 as D (6 bases). The CDR3 covers 16 residues. Germline CDR1 is DFQATT and CDR2 is SNEGSKA (reference sequence). V was trimmed by 3 bases and J by 0 bases, leaving 18 bases between them. CDR3 sequence: CSARPGTQLYSYEQYF. In DNA, the CDR3 is TGCAGTGCTAGGCCGGGGACTCAACTATACTCCTACGAGCAGTACTTC.

This clonotype has at least ten counts. The rearrangement uses TRBV3-1 and TRBJ2-1; the D call may be TRBD1 or TRBD2 (6 bases each). Germline values: CDR1 LGHDT, CDR2 YNNKEL (reference sequence). The CDR3 totals 15 residues. V was trimmed by 4 bases and J by 5 bases, leaving 15 bases between them. The CDR3 here is CASSPRLGGHNEQFF. In DNA, the CDR3 is TGTGCCAGCAGCCCTCGACTAGGGGGGCACAATGAGCAGTTCTTC.

This clonotype appeared once. A read error is possible here, since a much larger clone lies one base away. The chain joins TRBV5-1 to TRBJ1-6; 7 bases align to TRBD1. Germline assignment: CDR1 SGHRS and CDR2 YFSETQ. Losses at the gene ends were 0 bases for V and 8 bases for J; bases not matched to a gene: 8. The CDR3 totals 16 residues. The CDR3 region is CASSLEAGGSYSPLHF. The CDR3 coding sequence is TGCGCCAGCAGCTTGGAGGCAGGGGGTTCGTATTCACCCCTCCACTTT. The full variable domain, its missing parts supplied by reference TRBV5-1 and TRBJ1-6, is KAGVTQTPRYLIKTRGQQVTLSCSPISGHRSVSWYQQTPGQGLQFLFEYFSETQRNKGNFPGRFSGRQFSNSRSEMNVSTLELGDSALYLCASSLEAGGSYSPLHFGNGTRLTVT.

There are a few counts of this clonotype. This rearrangement joins TRBV29-1 to TRBJ1-1; the D gene is possibly TRBD1 (6 bases). The CDR3 runs to 15 residues. Trimming removed 3 bases at V and 3 bases at J, with 17 bases between. CDR1 is SQVTM and CDR2 is ANQGSEA in the germline V gene. CDR3 in amino acids: CSVDAQGLSDTEAFF. The CDR3 DNA sequence: TGCAGCGTTGACGCCCAGGGGCTTTCGGACACTGAAGCTTTCTTT.

The chain is built from TRBV18 and TRBJ1-1, with TRBD1 matching 8 bases. J was trimmed by 4 bases and V by 3 bases; bases with no gene match: 10. The CDR3 has 16 amino acids. From germline, CDR1 is KGHSH and CDR2 LQKENI. This CDR3 reads CASSPRTGSWGTEAFF. For the CDR3, the DNA is TGTGCCAGCTCACCGCGGACAGGGTCGTGGGGCACTGAAGCTTTCTTT.